This T cell receptor (beta chain) was sequenced for a study of response to subunit inactivated influenza vaccine. Overall study results and limits: Researchers suggested that each seasonal influenza vaccination recruits few new T cells.

With 0 bases clipped from V and 3 bases from J, the junction kept 6 bases outside the gene matches. The germline gives CDR1 LGHNA, CDR2 YSLEER. The CDR3 extends over 16 amino acids. As to this clonotype: Its antigen remains unknown.

Using its own MiXCR run on the RT-PCR reads, TCRdb lists one record per CDR3 protein. In the table there are around 190,000 distinct CDR3 sequences, roughly an eighth of which are singletons. The TCR sequence derives from a man aged 50 to 60 who received an inactivated influenza vaccine. The chain is built from TRBV4-3 and TRBJ2-7, with TRBD2 identical over 9 bases. The material sequenced was CD8+ T cells sorted from PBMCs, taken 5 days after vaccination. The CDR3, as DNA: TGCGCCAGCAGCCAAGAACTGCGCGGGGGGGGCTACGAGCAGTACTTC. Translation: CASSQELRGGGYEQYF.